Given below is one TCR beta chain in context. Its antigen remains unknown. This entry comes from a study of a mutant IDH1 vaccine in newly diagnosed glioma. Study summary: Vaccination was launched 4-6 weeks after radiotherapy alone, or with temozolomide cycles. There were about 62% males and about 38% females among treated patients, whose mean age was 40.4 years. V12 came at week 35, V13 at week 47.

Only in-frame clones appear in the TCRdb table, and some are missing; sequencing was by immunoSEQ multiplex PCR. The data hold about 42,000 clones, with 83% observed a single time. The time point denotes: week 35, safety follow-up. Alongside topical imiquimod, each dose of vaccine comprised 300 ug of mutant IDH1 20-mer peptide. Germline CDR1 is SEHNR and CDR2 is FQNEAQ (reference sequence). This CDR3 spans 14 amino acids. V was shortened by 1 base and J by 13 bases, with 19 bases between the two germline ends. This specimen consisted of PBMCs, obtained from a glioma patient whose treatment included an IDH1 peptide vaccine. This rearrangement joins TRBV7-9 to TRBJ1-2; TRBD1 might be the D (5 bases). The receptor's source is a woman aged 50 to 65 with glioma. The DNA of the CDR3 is TGTGCCAGCAGCTTAGGACTCCCCGAGGGGATAAGCACCTTC. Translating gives CASSLGLPEGISTF.